What follows is one T cell receptor beta chain and its context. A quantity of roughly 0.5 to 1 ug RNA underwent reverse transcription using random hexamers. A multiplex approach, immunoSEQ multiplex PCR, amplified TCR beta CDR3 across 54 Vbeta and 13 Jbeta. TCRdb re-called the immunoSEQ multiplex PCR reads with MiXCR, one entry per CDR3 protein. The table shows approximately 300,000 distinct CDR3 sequences, with approximately 90% occurring only once. The sample belongs to a study of CD8 T cells in Susac syndrome. Sequencing targeted TCR beta in T cells from blood (CD8+ and CD4+). TEMRA cells were FACS-enriched, with CD8+ and CD4+ T cells isolated negatively. V was trimmed by 3 bases and J by 8 bases, leaving 13 bases between them. The CDR3 is 13 amino acids. Looked up from germline, CDR1 is LNHDA and CDR2 is SQIVND (reference sequence).

Sequencing used CD8+ T cells from PBMCs. This rearrangement joins TRBV19 to TRBJ1-2; D not resolved. The source is a human donor with multiple sclerosis. Written as DNA, the CDR3 is TGTGCCAGTAGTATGATGGCTACCGGCGGCTACACCTTC. Its translation: CASSMMATGGYTF.